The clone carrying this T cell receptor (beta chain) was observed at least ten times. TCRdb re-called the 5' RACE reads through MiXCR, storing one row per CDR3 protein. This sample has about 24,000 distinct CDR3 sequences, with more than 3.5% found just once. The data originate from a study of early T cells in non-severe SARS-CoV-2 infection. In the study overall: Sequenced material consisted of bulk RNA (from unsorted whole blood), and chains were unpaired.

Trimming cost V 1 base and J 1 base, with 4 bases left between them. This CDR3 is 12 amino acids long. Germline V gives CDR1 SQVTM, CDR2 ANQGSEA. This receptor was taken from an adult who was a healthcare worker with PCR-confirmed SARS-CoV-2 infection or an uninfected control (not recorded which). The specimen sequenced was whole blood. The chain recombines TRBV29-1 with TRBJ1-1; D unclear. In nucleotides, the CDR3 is TGCAGCGTTGAAGCAGCGAACACTGAAGCTTTCTTT. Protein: CSVEAANTEAFF.